One sample yielded the 12 T cell receptor beta chains listed below, sequenced in a study of control samples from healthy donors and cancer patients. Assay: immunoSEQ multiplex PCR; the TCRdb copy retains only in-frame clones and omits some. The sample consists of tens of thousands of clones, roughly 88% of them appearing once. The sample comprised PBMCs. Receptors were obtained from a man aged 45-65 years with lung cancer.

The rearrangement joins TRBV5-1 to TRBJ2-3; D ambiguous. Germline values: CDR1 SGHRS, CDR2 YFSETQ. The ends were cut back, 0 bases at V and 0 bases at J, with 5 bases in the middle. The length of the CDR3 is 14 residues. The CDR3 region has the DNA TGCGCCAGCAGCTTGGTAGTGAGCACAGATACGCAGTATTTT. This codes for CASSLVVSTDTQYF. The full variable domain, in which reference TRBV5-1 and TRBJ2-3 provide the parts outside the CDR3, is KAGVTQTPRYLIKTRGQQVTLSCSPISGHRSVSWYQQTPGQGLQFLFEYFSETQRNKGNFPGRFSGRQFSNSRSEMNVSTLELGDSALYLCASSLVVSTDTQYFGPGTRLTVL.

This clone occurred once. The chain combines TRBV10-3 with TRBJ2-7; D is uncertain. The CDR3 has 13 residues. With 3 bases removed from V and 0 bases from J, the gap between germline ends came to 6 bases. The V gene's germline CDR1 is ENHRY and CDR2 SYGVKD. CDR3 nucleotides: TGTGCCATCAGTGACGGCGCCTCCTACGAGCAGTACTTC. This sequence encodes CAISDGASYEQYF.

The rearrangement uses TRBV5-5 and TRBJ2-7; a possible D gene is TRBD1 (6 bases). Germline V lookup: CDR1 SGHKS, CDR2 YYEKEE (reference sequence). Trimming removed 2 bases from V and 2 bases from J, with 14 bases in between. The CDR3 consists of 15 residues. The CDR3 region is CASSFTGTITYEQYF. DNA for the CDR3: TGTGCCAGCAGCTTTACAGGGACGATAACCTACGAGCAGTACTTC.

The chain employs TRBV5-4 and TRBJ1-4; D is ambiguous. Between the trimmed V and J ends, which lost 0 bases and 3 bases, there was a span of 12 bases. Germline V gene data show CDR1 as SGHNT and CDR2 as YYREEE (reference sequence). The CDR3 runs 16 residues. This chain's CDR3 is CASSLGGVVANEKLFF. In DNA, the CDR3 is TGTGCCAGCAGCTTGGGCGGCGTTGTCGCTAATGAAAAACTGTTTTTT.

V and J are TRBV3-1 (or the pseudogene TRBV3-2) and TRBJ2-3; D is unresolved. V lost 4 bases to trimming and J lost 4 bases, with 6 bases between them. The germline V gene encodes CDR1 LGHDT and CDR2 YNNKEL (reference sequence). This CDR3 spans 12 amino acids. The CDR3 region has the DNA TGTGCCAGCAGCCCCCGCGCAGATACGCAGTATTTT. Its translation: CASSPRADTQYF.

This chain joins TRBV5-1 and TRBJ2-3; 9 bases map to TRBD2. This CDR3 is 16 amino acids long. V trimming: 1 base; J trimming: 0 bases; junction bases outside the gene matches: 3. CDR1 is SGHRS and CDR2 is YFSETQ in the germline V gene. This CDR3 is CASSLSSGTSTDTQYF. The CDR3 DNA reads TGCGCCAGCAGCTTGTCTAGCGGGACTAGCACAGATACGCAGTATTTT.

The chain links TRBV3-1 (or the pseudogene TRBV3-2) to TRBJ1-4; D perhaps matches TRBD1 (6 bases). CDR1 is LGHDT and CDR2 is YNNKEL in the germline V gene (reference sequence). The CDR3 covers 14 residues. The V and J ends lost 2 bases and 3 bases respectively, with 7 bases between them. DNA for the CDR3: TGTGCCAGCAGCCAAAGGACAGCTAATGAAAAACTGTTTTTT. Translated: CASSQRTANEKLFF.

V usage is TRBV5-6 and J usage is TRBJ1-2, with D possibly TRBD1 on 6 matching bases. This CDR3 comprises 15 residues. Germline V gives CDR1 SGHDT, CDR2 YYEEEE. V dropped 4 bases and J dropped 4 bases, with 17 bases sitting between them. CDR3 region: CASSLGQFFFYGYTF. The CDR3 bases are TGTGCCAGCAGCCTAGGACAGTTTTTCTTCTATGGCTACACCTTC.

The chain combines TRBV19 with TRBJ2-1; TRBD2 matches at 8 bases. Germline CDR1 is LNHDA and CDR2 is SQIVND (reference sequence). The ends lost 3 bases at V and 6 bases at J; junction bases unmatched: 7. The CDR3 is 15 amino acids. CDR3 amino acids: CASSIATSGRNEQFF. CDR3 coding DNA: TGTGCCAGTAGTATCGCCACTAGCGGACGCAATGAGCAGTTCTTC.

The chain carries TRBV3-1 (or the pseudogene TRBV3-2) and TRBJ2-1; no clear D. The CDR3 spans 14 residues. V lost 1 base and J 5 bases, leaving 9 bases between the germline ends. Germline CDR1 and CDR2: LGHDT and YNNKEL (reference sequence). In DNA, the CDR3 is TGTGCCAGCAGCCAAGTTGGCGTCGACAATGAGCAGTTCTTC. Its protein product is CASSQVGVDNEQFF.

The rearrangement links TRBV7-2 to TRBJ1-2; 7 nucleotides align to TRBD1. CDR3 length: 15 residues. Germline V gene data show CDR1 as SGHTA and CDR2 as FQGNSA. Unmatched junction bases numbered 6, after V lost 3 bases and J lost 2 bases. CDR3 protein: CASSFGQASNYGYTF. CDR3 DNA: TGTGCCAGCAGCTTTGGACAGGCGTCCAACTATGGCTACACCTTC.

This clone has a single count. The rearrangement uses TRBV9 and TRBJ2-3, with D perhaps matching TRBD2 (7 bases). Trimming removed 0 bases at V and 4 bases at J, with 12 bases between. Per the germline V gene, CDR1 is SGDLS and CDR2 is YYNGEE. The CDR3 extends over 15 amino acids. CDR3 sequence (DNA): TGTGCCAGCAGCGTAGCGTGGGGGGGCTCAGATACGCAGTATTTT. This sequence encodes CASSVAWGGSDTQYF.